This entry lists 29 T cell receptor beta chains sequenced from one sample in a study of Graves' ophthalmopathy and Graves' hyperthyroidism. Amplification of TCR beta CDR3 regions used RNA transcripts. Investigators did first-round RT-PCR with HTBI primers, then second-round multiplex PCR. TCRdb ran MiXCR on the multiplex PCR reads and lists one entry per CDR3 protein. The table has 300,000 to 400,000 distinct CDR3 sequences, about a sixth seen once. Sequenced material: peripheral blood. Receptor source: an adult man with Graves' ophthalmopathy.

The chain employs TRBV7-8 and TRBJ2-5; 7 nucleotides line up with TRBD1. Germline values: CDR1 SGHVS, CDR2 FQNEAQ. CDR3 length: 13 amino acids. The J segment lost 2 bases and the V segment lost 7 bases, leaving 4 bases of the junction unmatched. DNA of the CDR3: TGTGCCAGCATCGGGACAGCTCAAGAGACCCAGTACTTC. Its translation is CASIGTAQETQYF.

This clonotype was seen ten or more times. The rearrangement uses TRBV12-3 or TRBV12-4 and TRBJ1-1; D might be TRBD1 (5 bases). Deletions cut 3 bases from V and 1 base from J, with 12 bases between. The CDR3 length is 15 residues. In nucleotides, the CDR3 is TGTGCCAGCAGTTTGGGACCGGCGTCGAACACTGAAGCTTTCTTT. Translation: CASSLGPASNTEAFF.

This clonotype occurred many times. The chain uses TRBV19 and TRBJ1-5; D gene unclear. Germline CDR1 LNHDA, CDR2 SQIVND (reference sequence). V shed 7 bases and J shed 9 bases, with 19 bases lying between them. CDR3 length: 14 residues. The CDR3 bases are TGTGCCAGTAATTCGGGCACCCAGACCCGGCCCCAGCATTTT. It codes for CASNSGTQTRPQHF.

In this sample, this clonotype turned up many times. The CDR3 nucleotides are TGTGCCAGCAGTACCTGGACAGCCGGCAACTATGGCTACACCTTC. This translates into CASSTWTAGNYGYTF. The V and J genes are TRBV6-2 or TRBV6-3 and TRBJ1-2, with D perhaps matching TRBD1 (6 bases). CDR3 length: 15 residues. CDR1 and CDR2 (germline): MNHEY, SVGEGT. Trimming removed 5 bases at V and 2 bases at J, with 15 bases between.

The chain couples TRBV6-5 to TRBJ1-1; D not certain. Looked up from germline, CDR1 is MNHEY and CDR2 is SVGAGI. The CDR3 is 12 residues long. V lost 3 bases and J 5 bases, leaving 7 bases between the germline ends. The CDR3 is CASSYRVTEAFF. The DNA for the CDR3 is TGTGCCAGCAGTTATCGGGTAACTGAAGCTTTCTTT.

This clonotype was counted at least ten times. The chain employs TRBV20-1 and TRBJ2-7; D tentatively fits TRBD1 or TRBD2 (6 bases each). V was clipped by 5 bases and J by 6 bases, with 29 bases between them. CDR3 length: 17 amino acids. Germline CDR1 reads DFQATT; CDR2 reads SNEGSKA (reference sequence). The CDR3 region is CSASKAGTPNYSREQYF. The DNA for the CDR3 is TGCAGTGCTTCTAAGGCGGGGACACCCAACTACAGCCGCGAGCAGTACTTC.

This clonotype was found many times. The genes are TRBV20-1 and TRBJ2-7; tentatively, D is TRBD1 (6 bases). Per germline, CDR1 DFQATT and CDR2 SNEGSKA (reference sequence). The CDR3 has 14 residues. V was cut by 0 bases and J by 4 bases, with 13 bases left in between. The CDR3 protein is CSAREVLGAYEQYF. In DNA form, the CDR3 reads TGCAGTGCTAGAGAAGTCTTGGGGGCATACGAGCAGTACTTC.

The chain carries TRBV29-1 and TRBJ2-5; D not certain. The CDR3 sequence is 10 residues long. The V gene's germline CDR1 is SQVTM and CDR2 ANQGSEA. The V gene lost 6 bases and the J gene lost 0 bases, with 2 bases spanning the gap. The CDR3 region has the DNA TGCAGCGTGTACCAAGAGACCCAGTACTTC. Protein: CSVYQETQYF.

In its sample, this clonotype was seen many times. The chain is built from TRBV19 and TRBJ1-1; 8 bases align to TRBD1. CDR3 length equals 15 residues. Germline CDR1 reads LNHDA; CDR2 reads SQIVND (reference sequence). The junction had 7 bases not matched to a gene; V was cut back by 2 bases and J by 5 bases. This CDR3 is CASSIPGQGGTEAFF. CDR3 coding DNA: TGTGCCAGTAGTATACCCGGACAGGGAGGAACTGAAGCTTTCTTT.

In this sample, this clonotype turned up many times. The chain joins TRBV12-3 or TRBV12-4 to TRBJ2-7; 11 nucleotides align to TRBD1. The length of the CDR3 is 15 residues. The V segment lost 5 bases and the J segment 4 bases; nucleotides outside the gene matches: 7. CDR3 bases: TGTGCCAGCAGTCTGGGGACAGGGGGAGCGTACGAGCAGTACTTC. Translation gives CASSLGTGGAYEQYF.

V usage is TRBV24-1 and J usage is TRBJ2-7; D possibly uses TRBD1 or TRBD2 (5 bases each). This CDR3 comprises 12 residues. The germline CDR1 and CDR2 sequences are KGHDR and SFDVKD. The V and J ends lost 4 bases and 5 bases respectively, with 8 bases between them. As DNA, the CDR3 is TGTGCCACCAGTGACAGGGACCACGAGCAGTACTTC. It encodes CATSDRDHEQYF.

This clonotype was counted only a few times. The chain couples TRBV5-1 to TRBJ1-1; a weak D match, TRBD1 (6 bases). The CDR3 sequence is 14 residues long. Deletions cut 3 bases from V and 1 base from J, with 10 bases between. Germline loops: CDR1 SGHRS, CDR2 YFSETQ. CDR3 nucleotide sequence: TGCGCCAGCAGCTCACTGGACAGGAACACTGAAGCTTTCTTT. Its protein product is CASSSLDRNTEAFF.

To note about this clonotype: An end of the junction differs from the germline gene, which may be a read error. The chain uses TRBV28 and TRBJ1-2; no firm D call. Germline V CDR1 and CDR2: MDHEN, SYDVKM. The CDR3 runs to 13 residues. The CDR3 sequence: CASRVGANYGYIF. CDR3 coding DNA: TGTGCCAGCCGAGTCGGAGCTAACTATGGCTACATCTTC.

At least ten counts were recorded for this clonotype. This chain connects TRBV29-1 to TRBJ1-1; D gene unclear. Trimming cost V 1 base and J 1 base, with 4 bases left between them. This CDR3 has 12 amino acids. Germline CDR1 SQVTM, CDR2 ANQGSEA. CDR3 nucleotides: TGCAGCGTTGAAGTGGGGAACACTGAAGCTTTCTTT. Protein sequence: CSVEVGNTEAFF.

Ten or more counts support this clonotype. This sequence joins TRBV28 and TRBJ2-7; 8 bases are shared with TRBD2. Germline CDR1 is MDHEN and CDR2 is SYDVKM. The CDR3 length is 16 residues. V lost 3 bases and J lost 2; bases outside the gene matches: 9. CDR3 residues: CASSLAGGGRPYEQYF. The CDR3 DNA reads TGTGCCAGCAGTTTGGCCGGCGGGGGGCGCCCCTACGAGCAGTACTTC. Variable domain in full (rest from reference TRBV28 and TRBJ2-7): DVKVTQSSRYLVKRTGEKVFLECVQDMDHENMFWYRQDPGLGLRLIYFSYDVKMKEKGDIPEGYSVSREKKERFSLILESASTNQTSMYLCASSLAGGGRPYEQYFGPGTRLTVT.

The V call is TRBV27, the J call TRBJ1-6; 7 nucleotides align to TRBD1. V lost 4 bases, J lost 7 bases, and 22 bases stayed unmatched. The CDR3 totals 20 residues. CDR1 MNHEY and CDR2 SMNVEV come from the germline V gene (reference sequence). CDR3 in DNA: TGTGCCAGCAGTTCAACCAAACCCCCTTGGACAGGACTCGAAAATTCACCCCTCCACTTT. As protein: CASSSTKPPWTGLENSPLHF.

Many counts were recorded for this clonotype. The chain combines TRBV27 with TRBJ1-1; D unclear. Per the germline V gene, CDR1 is MNHEY and CDR2 is SMNVEV (reference sequence). The CDR3 contains 14 residues. Deletions cut 5 bases from V and 1 base from J, with 11 bases between. The CDR3 DNA reads as TGTGCCAGCAGTCCCCGAGAGAGGAACACTGAAGCTTTCTTT. Translated, it gives CASSPRERNTEAFF.

The chain combines TRBV19 with TRBJ1-1; the match to TRBD1 covers 7 bases. Germline trimming cut 9 bases from V and 0 bases from J; bases unmatched to any gene: 10. This CDR3 comprises 15 residues. Per germline, CDR1 LNHDA and CDR2 SQIVND (reference sequence). The CDR3 coding sequence is TGTGCCAGCGGGGGCGGGACAGCTGTGAACACTGAAGCTTTCTTT. This codes for CASGGGTAVNTEAFF. Based on the CDR3 plus reference TRBV19 and TRBJ1-1, the full variable domain is DGGITQSPKYLFRKEGQNVTLSCEQNLNHDAMYWYRQDPGQGLRLIYYSQIVNDFQKGDIAEGYSVSREKKESFPLTVTSAQKNPTAFYLCASGGGTAVNTEAFFGQGTRLTVV.

This clonotype was counted many times. V usage is TRBV24-1 and J usage is TRBJ2-5; 7 bases fit TRBD2. Germline V CDR1 and CDR2: KGHDR, SFDVKD. The CDR3 consists of 14 residues. With V trimmed by 5 bases and J by 5 bases, 7 bases remained unmatched. The DNA of the CDR3 is TGTGCCACCAGTGGAGGGGAGGGATGGGAGACCCAGTACTTC. This translates into CATSGGEGWETQYF.

At least ten counts were recorded for this clonotype. The CDR3 DNA sequence: TGCAGTGCCATTGCCTGGACTAGCGGGAGTCCTCGAGAGACCCAGTACTTC. It codes for CSAIAWTSGSPRETQYF. V gene TRBV20-1 combines with J gene TRBJ2-5; TRBD2 matches at 13 bases. CDR3 length equals 17 residues. The junction had 14 bases not matched to a gene; V was cut back by 6 bases and J by 4 bases. Germline V gene sequence: CDR1 DFQATT, CDR2 SNEGSKA (reference sequence).

This clonotype appeared many times. CDR3 DNA sequence: TGCAGCGTTGGCGGCAGGAAGGACTATGGCTACACCTTC. This encodes CSVGGRKDYGYTF. V and J are TRBV29-1 and TRBJ1-2; D is ambiguous. The CDR3 is 13 amino acids. V was shortened by 4 bases and J by 3 bases, with 12 bases between the two germline ends. CDR1 is SQVTM, CDR2 ANQGSEA, per germline.

This clonotype was seen ten or more times. This chain joins TRBV6-1 and TRBJ1-2; no clear D gene. The CDR3 runs to 12 residues. Trimming pared 9 bases from V and 9 bases from J, leaving 17 bases between. Per the germline V gene, CDR1 is MNHNS and CDR2 is SASEGT. Written as DNA, the CDR3 is TGTGCCAGTAGCCGTCCCGATGGGAGCTACACCTTC. This encodes CASSRPDGSYTF.

In its sample, this clonotype was seen many times. The chain uses TRBV11-1 and TRBJ1-5; 9 bases are a match to TRBD1. Germline CDR1 is SGHAT and CDR2 is FQDESV (reference sequence). This CDR3 has 15 residues. Trimming took 5 bases from V and 6 from J; bases not matched to a gene: 8. CDR3: CASSPGTGNGQPQHF. The CDR3 bases are TGTGCCAGCAGCCCCGGGACAGGGAACGGTCAGCCCCAGCATTTT. Supplemented by reference TRBV11-1 and TRBJ1-5, the full variable domain reads EAEVAQSPRYKITEKSQAVAFWCDPISGHATLYWYRQILGQGPELLVQFQDESVVDDSQLPKDRFSAERLKGVDSTLKIQPAELGDSAMYLCASSPGTGNGQPQHFGDGTRLSIL.

In regard to this clonotype: An end of the junction does not agree with germline; a read error may underlie this. V is TRBV28 and J is TRBJ1-2; no definite D call. The CDR3 length is 15 residues. CDR1 is MDHEN, CDR2 SYDVKM, per germline. This CDR3 reads CASSLSQLPDYGYNF. For the CDR3, the DNA is TGTGCCAGCAGTCTTAGCCAGCTCCCGGACTATGGCTACAACTTC.

Ten or more counts support this clonotype. The gene calls are TRBV6-7 and TRBJ1-1, with D maybe TRBD1 (6 bases). TRBV6-7 is marked as an open reading frame, function uncertain. V was clipped by 1 base and J by 6 bases, with 21 bases between them. This CDR3 contains 17 residues. The CDR3: CASSYWGRGGSVPEAFF. The CDR3 nucleotides read TGTGCCAGCAGTTACTGGGGGAGGGGGGGCTCCGTCCCTGAAGCTTTCTTT.

This clonotype was observed at least ten times. The genes are TRBV7-8 and TRBJ2-5; no reliable D call. Germline assignment: CDR1 SGHVS and CDR2 FQNEAQ. The V end was cut by 6 bases, the J end by 0 bases, with 11 bases between. This CDR3 has 14 residues. The chain's CDR3 is CASSRVPNQETQYF. In DNA form, the CDR3 reads TGTGCCAGCAGTAGGGTCCCCAACCAAGAGACCCAGTACTTC.

This clonotype occurred many times. This chain connects TRBV7-6 to TRBJ1-1; D uncertain. Germline values: CDR1 SGHVS, CDR2 FNYEAQ. Between the trimmed V and J ends, which lost 1 base and 4 bases, there was a span of 13 bases. CDR3 size: 15 residues. The DNA of the CDR3 is TGTGCCAGCAGCTTAGGGGCAGGTGGAATCACTGAAGCTTTCTTT. This gives the protein CASSLGAGGITEAFF.

This clonotype was picked up many times. In DNA, the CDR3 is TGTGCCAGCAGCTTAGTCCAGGGGGTGGGGGAGACCCAGTACTTC. Residues: CASSLVQGVGETQYF. The chain uses TRBV11-2 and TRBJ2-5; 7 nucleotides align to TRBD1. CDR1 is SGHAT, CDR2 FQNNGV, per germline. J lost 5 bases, V lost 1 base, and 7 bases had no gene match. The CDR3 is 15 residues long. Together with reference TRBV11-2 and TRBJ2-5, the CDR3 gives the full variable domain: EAGVAQSPRYKIIEKRQSVAFWCNPISGHATLYWYQQILGQGPKLLIQFQNNGVVDDSQLPKDRFSAERLKGVDSTLKIQPAKLEDSAVYLCASSLVQGVGETQYFGPGTRLLVL.

The sample holds many counts of this clonotype. One end of the junction fails to match germline, which may point to a read error. The chain couples TRBV24-1 to TRBJ1-1, with a possible D match to TRBD1 (6 bases). From germline, CDR1 is KGHDR and CDR2 SFDVKD. The CDR3 totals 16 residues. The CDR3 nucleotides are TGTGCCACCAGTGATTCCAGGACAGCAAAGAACACTGAAGCTCTCTTT. Protein product: CATSDSRTAKNTEALF.